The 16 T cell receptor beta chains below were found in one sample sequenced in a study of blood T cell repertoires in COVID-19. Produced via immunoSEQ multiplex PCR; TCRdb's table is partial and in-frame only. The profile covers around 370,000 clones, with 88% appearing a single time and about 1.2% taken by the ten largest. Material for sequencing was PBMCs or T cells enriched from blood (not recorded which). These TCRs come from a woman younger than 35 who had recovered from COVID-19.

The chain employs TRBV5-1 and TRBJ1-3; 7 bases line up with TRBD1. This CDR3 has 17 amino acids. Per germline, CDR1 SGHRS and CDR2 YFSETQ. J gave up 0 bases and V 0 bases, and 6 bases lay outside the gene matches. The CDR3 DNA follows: TGCGCCAGCAGCTTGGAGGGGACAGTGCCCTCTGGAAACACCATATATTTT. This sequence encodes CASSLEGTVPSGNTIYF.

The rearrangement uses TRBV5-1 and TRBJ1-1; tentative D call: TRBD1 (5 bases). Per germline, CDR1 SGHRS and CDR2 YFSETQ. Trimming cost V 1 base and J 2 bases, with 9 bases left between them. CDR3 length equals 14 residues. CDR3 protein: CASSLPQGNTEAFF. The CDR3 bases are TGCGCCAGCAGCTTGCCGCAGGGCAACACTGAAGCTTTCTTT.

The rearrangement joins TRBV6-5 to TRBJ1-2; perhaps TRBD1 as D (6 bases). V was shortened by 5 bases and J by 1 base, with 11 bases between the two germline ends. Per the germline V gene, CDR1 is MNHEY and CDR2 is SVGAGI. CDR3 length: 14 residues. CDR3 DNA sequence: TGTGCCAGCAGTATTTCGGACAGTAACTATGGCTACACCTTC. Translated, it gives CASSISDSNYGYTF.

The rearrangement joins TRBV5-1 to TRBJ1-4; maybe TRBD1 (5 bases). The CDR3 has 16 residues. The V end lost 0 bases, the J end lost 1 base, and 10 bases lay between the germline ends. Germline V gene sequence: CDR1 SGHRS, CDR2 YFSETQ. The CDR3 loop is CASSLGSTVTNEKLFF. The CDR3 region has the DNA TGCGCCAGCAGCTTGGGCTCGACAGTAACTAATGAAAAACTGTTTTTT.

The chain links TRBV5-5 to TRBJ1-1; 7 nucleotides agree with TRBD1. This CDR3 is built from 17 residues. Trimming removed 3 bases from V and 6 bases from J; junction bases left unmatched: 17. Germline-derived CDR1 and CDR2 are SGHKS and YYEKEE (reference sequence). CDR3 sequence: CASSSAGGGPMGAEAFF. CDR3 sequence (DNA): TGTGCCAGCAGCTCCGCAGGGGGAGGTCCCATGGGGGCTGAAGCTTTCTTT.

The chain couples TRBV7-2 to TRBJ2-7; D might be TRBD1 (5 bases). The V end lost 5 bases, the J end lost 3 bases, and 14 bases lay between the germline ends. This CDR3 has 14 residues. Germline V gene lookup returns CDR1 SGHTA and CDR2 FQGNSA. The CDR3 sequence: CASSQGPSDYEQYF. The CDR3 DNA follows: TGTGCCAGCAGCCAGGGCCCCTCGGACTACGAGCAGTACTTC.

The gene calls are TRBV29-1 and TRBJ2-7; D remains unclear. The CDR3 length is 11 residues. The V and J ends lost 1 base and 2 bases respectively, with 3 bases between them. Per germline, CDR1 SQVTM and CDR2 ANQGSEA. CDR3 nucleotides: TGCAGCGTTGAAGGGCCCTACGAGCAGTACTTC. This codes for CSVEGPYEQYF.

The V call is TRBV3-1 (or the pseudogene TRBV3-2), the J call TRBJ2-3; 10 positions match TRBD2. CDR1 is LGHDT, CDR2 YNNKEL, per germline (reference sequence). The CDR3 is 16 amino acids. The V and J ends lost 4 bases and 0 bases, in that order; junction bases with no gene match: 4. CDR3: CASSPIAGGSTDTQYF. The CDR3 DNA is TGTGCCAGCAGCCCCATAGCGGGGGGAAGCACAGATACGCAGTATTTT.

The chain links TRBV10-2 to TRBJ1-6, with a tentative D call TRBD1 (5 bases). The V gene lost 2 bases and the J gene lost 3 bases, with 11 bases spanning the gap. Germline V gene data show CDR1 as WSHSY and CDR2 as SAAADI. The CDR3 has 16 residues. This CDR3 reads CASSEAGHVYNSPLHF. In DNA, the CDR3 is TGCGCCAGCAGTGAGGCAGGACACGTCTATAATTCACCCCTCCACTTT.

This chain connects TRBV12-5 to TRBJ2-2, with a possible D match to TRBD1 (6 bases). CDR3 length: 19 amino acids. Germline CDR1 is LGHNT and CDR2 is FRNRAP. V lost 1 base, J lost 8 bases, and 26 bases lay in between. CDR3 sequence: CASGLAPPDTTGYPGELFF. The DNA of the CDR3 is TGTGCTAGTGGTTTGGCTCCACCAGACACCACAGGGTATCCTGGGGAGCTGTTTTTT.

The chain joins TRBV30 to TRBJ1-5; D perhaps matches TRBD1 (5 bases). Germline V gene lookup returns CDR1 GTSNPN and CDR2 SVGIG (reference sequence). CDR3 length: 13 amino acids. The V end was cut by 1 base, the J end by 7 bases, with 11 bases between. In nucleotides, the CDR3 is TGTGCCTGGAGTGACGGGGGTTTGCAGCCCCAGCATTTT. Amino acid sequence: CAWSDGGLQPQHF.

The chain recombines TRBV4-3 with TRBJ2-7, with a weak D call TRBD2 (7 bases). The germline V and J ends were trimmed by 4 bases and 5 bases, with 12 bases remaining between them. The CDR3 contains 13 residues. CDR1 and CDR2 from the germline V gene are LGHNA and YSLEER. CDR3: CASSPRGADEQYF. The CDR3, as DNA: TGCGCCAGCAGCCCCCGGGGGGCGGACGAGCAGTACTTC.

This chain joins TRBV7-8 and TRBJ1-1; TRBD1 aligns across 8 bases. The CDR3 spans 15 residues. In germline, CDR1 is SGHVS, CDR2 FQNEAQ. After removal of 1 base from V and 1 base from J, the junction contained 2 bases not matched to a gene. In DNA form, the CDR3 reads TGTGCCAGCAGCTTAGTGACAGGGGCGAACACTGAAGCTTTCTTT. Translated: CASSLVTGANTEAFF.

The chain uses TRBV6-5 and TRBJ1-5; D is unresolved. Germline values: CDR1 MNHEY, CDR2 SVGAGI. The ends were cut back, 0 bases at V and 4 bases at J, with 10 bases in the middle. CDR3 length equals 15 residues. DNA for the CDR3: TGTGCCAGCAGTTACTCACCGGCAGGTAATCAGCCCCAGCATTTT. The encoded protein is CASSYSPAGNQPQHF.

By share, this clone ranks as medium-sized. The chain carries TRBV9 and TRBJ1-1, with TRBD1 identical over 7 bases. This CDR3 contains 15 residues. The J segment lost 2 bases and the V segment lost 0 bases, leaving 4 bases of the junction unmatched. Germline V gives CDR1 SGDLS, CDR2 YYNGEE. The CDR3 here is CASSVGWDSNTEAFF. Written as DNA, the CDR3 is TGTGCCAGCAGCGTAGGTTGGGACAGCAACACTGAAGCTTTCTTT.

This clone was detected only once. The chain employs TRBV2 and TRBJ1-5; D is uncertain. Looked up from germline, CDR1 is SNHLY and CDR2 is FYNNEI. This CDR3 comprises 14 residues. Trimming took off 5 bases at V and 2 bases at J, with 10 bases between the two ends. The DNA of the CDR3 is TGTGCCAGCAGTTATACTACGGGCAATCAGCCCCAGCATTTT. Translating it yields CASSYTTGNQPQHF.